This TCR beta chain originates from a study of PD-L1 blockade in urothelial cancer. V was pared by 0 bases and J by 4 bases, with 9 bases of the junction left unmatched. Germline assignment: CDR1 LNHNV and CDR2 YYDKDF (reference sequence). There are 18 residues in the CDR3. The time point denotes: pretreatment peripheral blood. Here immunoSEQ multiplex PCR was the method, and the copy in TCRdb shows in-frame clones only, minus some. The sample has some 45,000 clones; around nine tenths are singletons. V usage is TRBV15 and J usage is TRBJ2-1; the match to TRBD2 covers 10 bases. The origin of this receptor is a donor at least 40 years old with urothelial cancer. The starting material was PBMCs, obtained around atezolizumab (anti-PD-L1) treatment. CDR3 protein: CATSRDRRSGRGYNEQFF. CDR3 nucleotides: TGTGCCACCAGCAGAGATCGTCGGAGCGGGAGGGGATACAATGAGCAGTTCTTC.